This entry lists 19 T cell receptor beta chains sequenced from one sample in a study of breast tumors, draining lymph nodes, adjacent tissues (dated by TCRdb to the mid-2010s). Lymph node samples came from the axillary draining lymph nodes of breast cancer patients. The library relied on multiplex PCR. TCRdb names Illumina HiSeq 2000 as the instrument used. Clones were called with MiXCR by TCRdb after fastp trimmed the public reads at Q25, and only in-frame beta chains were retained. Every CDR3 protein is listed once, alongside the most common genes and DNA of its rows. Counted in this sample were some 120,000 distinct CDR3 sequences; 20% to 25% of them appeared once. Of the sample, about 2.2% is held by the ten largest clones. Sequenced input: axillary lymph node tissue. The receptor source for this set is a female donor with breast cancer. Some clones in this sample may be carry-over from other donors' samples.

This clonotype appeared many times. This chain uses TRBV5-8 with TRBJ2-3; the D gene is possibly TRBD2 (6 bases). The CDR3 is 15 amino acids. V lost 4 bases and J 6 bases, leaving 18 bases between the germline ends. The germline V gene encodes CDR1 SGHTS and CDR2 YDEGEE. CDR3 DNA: TGTGCCAGCAGCGATCTCCTTCGGGAGTTGGATACGCAGTATTTT. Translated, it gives CASSDLLRELDTQYF.

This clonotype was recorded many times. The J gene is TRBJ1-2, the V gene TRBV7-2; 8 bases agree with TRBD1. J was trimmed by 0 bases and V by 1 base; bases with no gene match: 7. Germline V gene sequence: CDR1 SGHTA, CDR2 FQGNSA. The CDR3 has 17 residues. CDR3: CASSLEGTGGTNYGYTF. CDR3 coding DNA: TGTGCCAGCAGCTTAGAAGGGACAGGAGGGACTAACTATGGCTACACCTTC.

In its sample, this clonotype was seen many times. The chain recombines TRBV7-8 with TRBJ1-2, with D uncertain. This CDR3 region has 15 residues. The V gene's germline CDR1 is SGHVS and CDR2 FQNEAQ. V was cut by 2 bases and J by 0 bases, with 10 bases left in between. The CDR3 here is CASSLPGGSNYGYTF. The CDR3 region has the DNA TGTGCCAGCAGCTTACCGGGAGGTTCTAACTATGGCTACACCTTC.

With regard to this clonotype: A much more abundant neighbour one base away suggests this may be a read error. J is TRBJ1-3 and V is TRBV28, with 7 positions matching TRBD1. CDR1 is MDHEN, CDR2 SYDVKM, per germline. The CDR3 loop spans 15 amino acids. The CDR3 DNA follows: TGTGCCAGCAGTCCCACAGGGGAGGGTGGAAACACCATAGATTTT. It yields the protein CASSPTGEGGNTIDF.

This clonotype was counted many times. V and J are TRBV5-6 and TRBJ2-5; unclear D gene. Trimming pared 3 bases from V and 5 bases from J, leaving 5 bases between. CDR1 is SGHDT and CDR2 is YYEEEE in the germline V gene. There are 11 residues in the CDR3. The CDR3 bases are TGTGCCAGCAGCTCACGGGAGACCCAGTACTTC. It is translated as CASSSRETQYF.

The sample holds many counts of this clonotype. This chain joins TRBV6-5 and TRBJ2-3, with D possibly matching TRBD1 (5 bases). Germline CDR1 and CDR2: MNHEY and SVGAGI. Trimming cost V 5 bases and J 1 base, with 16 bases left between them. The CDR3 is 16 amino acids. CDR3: CASSRYHVTGTDTQYF. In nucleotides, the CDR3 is TGTGCCAGCAGTCGATACCACGTGACAGGCACAGATACGCAGTATTTT.

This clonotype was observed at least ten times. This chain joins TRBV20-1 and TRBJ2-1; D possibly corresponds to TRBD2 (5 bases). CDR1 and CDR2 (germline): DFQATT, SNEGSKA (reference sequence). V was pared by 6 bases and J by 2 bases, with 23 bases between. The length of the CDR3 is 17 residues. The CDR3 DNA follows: TGCAGTGCCGTCGGGCTCGCGGCGGGTATTGCCTACAATGAGCAGTTCTTC. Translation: CSAVGLAAGIAYNEQFF.

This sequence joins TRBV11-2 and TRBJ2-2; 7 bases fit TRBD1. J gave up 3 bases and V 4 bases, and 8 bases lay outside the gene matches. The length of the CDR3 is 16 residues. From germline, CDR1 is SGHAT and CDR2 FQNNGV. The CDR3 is CASSYNDRVDTGELFF. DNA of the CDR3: TGTGCCAGCAGCTACAATGACAGGGTGGACACCGGGGAGCTGTTTTTT.

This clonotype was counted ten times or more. Here the CDR3 DNA reads TGTGCCAGCAAGGTACCGGGACTTGGCAATCAGCCCCAGCATTTT. Translated, it gives CASKVPGLGNQPQHF. This chain uses TRBV6-1 with TRBJ1-5; D possibly corresponds to TRBD1 (5 bases). In germline, CDR1 is MNHNS, CDR2 SASEGT. CDR3 length: 15 amino acids. V was cut by 7 bases and J by 2 bases, with 15 bases left in between.

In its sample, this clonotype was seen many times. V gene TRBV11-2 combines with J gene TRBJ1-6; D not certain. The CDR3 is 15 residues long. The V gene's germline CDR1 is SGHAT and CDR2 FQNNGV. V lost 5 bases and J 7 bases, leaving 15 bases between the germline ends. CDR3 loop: CASSTSLAENSPLHF. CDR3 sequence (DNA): TGTGCCAGCAGCACGTCCCTCGCCGAAAATTCACCCCTCCACTTT.

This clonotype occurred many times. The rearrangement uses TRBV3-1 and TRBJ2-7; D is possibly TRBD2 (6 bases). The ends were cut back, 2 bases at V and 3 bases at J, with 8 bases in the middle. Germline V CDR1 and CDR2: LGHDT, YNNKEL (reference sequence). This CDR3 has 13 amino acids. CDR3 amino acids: CASSQRGIYEQYF. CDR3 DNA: TGTGCCAGCAGCCAACGGGGGATCTACGAGCAGTACTTC.

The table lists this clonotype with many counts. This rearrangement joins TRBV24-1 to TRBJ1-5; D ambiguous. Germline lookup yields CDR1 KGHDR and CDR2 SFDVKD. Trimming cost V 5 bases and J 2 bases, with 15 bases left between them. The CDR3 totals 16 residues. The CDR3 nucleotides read TGTGCCACCAGTGTATGGCAGTATCGGGGCAATCAGCCCCAGCATTTT. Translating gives CATSVWQYRGNQPQHF.

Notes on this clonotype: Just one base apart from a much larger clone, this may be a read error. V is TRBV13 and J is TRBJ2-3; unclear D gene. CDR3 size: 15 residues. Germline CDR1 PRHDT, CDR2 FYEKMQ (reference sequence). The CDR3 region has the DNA TGTGCCGGCAGCACCCAACAATCCAGCACAGATACGCAGTATTTT. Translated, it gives CAGSTQQSSTDTQYF. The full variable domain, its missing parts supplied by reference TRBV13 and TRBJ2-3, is AAGVIQSPRHLIKEKRETATLKCYPIPRHDTVYWYQQGPGQDPQFLISFYEKMQSDKGSIPDRFSAQQFSDYHSELNMSSLELGDSALYFCAGSTQQSSTDTQYFGPGTRLTVL.

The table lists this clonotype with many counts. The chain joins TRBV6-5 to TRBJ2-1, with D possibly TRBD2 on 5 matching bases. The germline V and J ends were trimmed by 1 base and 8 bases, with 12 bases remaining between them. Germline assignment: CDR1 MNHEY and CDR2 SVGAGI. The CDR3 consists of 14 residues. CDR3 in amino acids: CASSYFSAADEQFF. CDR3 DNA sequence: TGTGCCAGCAGTTACTTTAGCGCGGCGGATGAGCAGTTCTTC.

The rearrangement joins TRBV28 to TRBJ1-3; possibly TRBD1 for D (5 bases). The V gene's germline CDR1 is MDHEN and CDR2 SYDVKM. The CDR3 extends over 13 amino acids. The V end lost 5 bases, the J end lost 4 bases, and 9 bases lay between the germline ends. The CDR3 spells CASSQQAGNTIYF. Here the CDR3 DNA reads TGTGCCAGCAGTCAACAGGCCGGAAACACCATATATTTT.

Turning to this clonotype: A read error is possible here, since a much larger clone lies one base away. CDR3 in DNA: TGTGCCTGCAGCGACTGGACAGGGGAGACCCAGTACTTC. Its translation: CACSDWTGETQYF. This rearrangement joins TRBV5-4 to TRBJ2-5, with 8 bases that match TRBD1. The CDR3 is 13 amino acids. Per the germline V gene, CDR1 is SGHNT and CDR2 is YYREEE (reference sequence).

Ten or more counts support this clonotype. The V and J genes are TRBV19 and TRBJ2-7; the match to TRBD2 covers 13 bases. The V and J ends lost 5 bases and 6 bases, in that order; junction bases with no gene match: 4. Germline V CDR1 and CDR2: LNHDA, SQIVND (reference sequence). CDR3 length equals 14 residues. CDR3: CASSLRLAGGEQYF. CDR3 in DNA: TGTGCCAGTAGTCTCCGACTAGCGGGAGGCGAGCAGTACTTC.

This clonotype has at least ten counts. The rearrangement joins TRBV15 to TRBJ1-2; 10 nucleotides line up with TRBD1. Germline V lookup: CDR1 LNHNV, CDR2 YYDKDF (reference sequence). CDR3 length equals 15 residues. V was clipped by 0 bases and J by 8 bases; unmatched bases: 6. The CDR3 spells CATSREAWTGGGYTF. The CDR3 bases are TGTGCCACCAGCAGAGAGGCCTGGACAGGGGGAGGCTACACCTTC.

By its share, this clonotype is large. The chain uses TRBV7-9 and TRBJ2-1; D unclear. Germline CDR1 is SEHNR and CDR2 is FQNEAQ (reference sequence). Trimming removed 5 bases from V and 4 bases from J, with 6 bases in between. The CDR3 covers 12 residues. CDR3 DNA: TGTGCCAGCAGCGGCGGATACAATGAGCAGTTCTTC. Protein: CASSGGYNEQFF.